This TCR beta chain comes out of a study of T cell clones after liver transplantation. Whole-study findings and limits: A larger donor-reactive than third-party decline suggested partial antigen-specific deletion. The donor-reactive repertoire was only partly measurable in two subjects, lacking donor cells.

A note on this clone: Its target is not known.

Alloreactive TCRbeta sequences came from sequencing proliferating CFSE-low cells in the MLR. Trimming cost V 3 bases and J 7 bases, with 16 bases left between them. The CDR3 runs to 14 residues. Germline CDR1 KGHSH, CDR2 LQKENI. Profiled with immunoSEQ multiplex PCR; TCRdb holds only in-frame clones, not every one. Of roughly 630 clones listed, 45% to 60% are singletons. The sample was CD4+ T cells from cultured PBMCs. The TCR originated in a human patient who received a liver transplant. Some T cells may be graft donor cells. This chain uses TRBV18 with TRBJ2-7, with D possibly being TRBD1 or TRBD2 (7 bases each). The CDR3 region is CASSPGGRQGEQYF. The CDR3 DNA follows: TGTGCCAGCTCACCGGGAGGGCGACAGGGAGAGCAGTACTTC.